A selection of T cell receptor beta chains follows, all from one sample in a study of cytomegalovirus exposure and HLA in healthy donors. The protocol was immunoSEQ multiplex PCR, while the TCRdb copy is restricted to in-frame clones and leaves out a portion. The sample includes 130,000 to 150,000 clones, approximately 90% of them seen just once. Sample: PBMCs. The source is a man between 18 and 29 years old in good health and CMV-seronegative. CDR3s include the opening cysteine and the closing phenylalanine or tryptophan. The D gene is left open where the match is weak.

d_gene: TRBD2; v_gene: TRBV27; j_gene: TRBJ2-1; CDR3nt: TGTGCCAGCAGTTTAGGGATCGGGACTAGCGGGGTGTACAATGAGCAGTTCTTC; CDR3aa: CASSLGIGTSGVYNEQFF
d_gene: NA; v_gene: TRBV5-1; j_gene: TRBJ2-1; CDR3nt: TGCGCCAGCAGCTTCAGGAATGAGCAGTTCTTC; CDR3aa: CASSFRNEQFF
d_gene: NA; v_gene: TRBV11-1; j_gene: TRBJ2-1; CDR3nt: TGTGCCAGCAGCTTTGGGGGGAGTGAGCAGTTCTTC; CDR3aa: CASSFGGSEQFF
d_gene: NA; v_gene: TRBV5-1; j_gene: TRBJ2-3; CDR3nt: TGCGCCAGCAGCTTGGACGCGGGCACAGATACGCAGTATTTT; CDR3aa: CASSLDAGTDTQYF
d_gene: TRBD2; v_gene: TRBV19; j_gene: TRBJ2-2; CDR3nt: TGTGCCAGTACCTCTACCCGGTCTAGCGGGATTCTCAACACCGGGGAGCTGTTTTTT; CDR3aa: CASTSTRSSGILNTGELFF
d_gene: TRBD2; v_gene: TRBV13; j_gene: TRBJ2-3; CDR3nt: TGTGCCAGCAGCTTAGGGACTAGCGGGGGAAATACGCAGTATTTT; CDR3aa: CASSLGTSGGNTQYF
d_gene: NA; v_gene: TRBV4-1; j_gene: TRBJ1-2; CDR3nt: TGCGCCAGCAGCCAAGAACGGGGTCTTAACTATGGCTACACCTTC; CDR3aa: CASSQERGLNYGYTF
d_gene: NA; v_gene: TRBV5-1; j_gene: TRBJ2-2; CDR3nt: TGCGCCATCAGCCTCATGGTGGCCACCGGGGAGCTGTTTTTT; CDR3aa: CAISLMVATGELFF
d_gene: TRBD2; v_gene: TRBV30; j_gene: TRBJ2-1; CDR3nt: TGTGCCTGGAGTGCAGGACTGCGGGGGTATGAGCAGTTCTTC; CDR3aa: CAWSAGLRGYEQFF
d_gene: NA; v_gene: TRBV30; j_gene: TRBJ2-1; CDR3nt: TGTGCCTGGAGTGTTGGGCAGGGTGTTGAGTTCTTC; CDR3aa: CAWSVGQGVEFF
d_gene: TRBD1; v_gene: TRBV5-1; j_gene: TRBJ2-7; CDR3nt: TGCGCCAGCAGCTCCGGGACAGGAAATCCCTACCCATCCTACGAGCAGTACTTC; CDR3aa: CASSSGTGNPYPSYEQYF
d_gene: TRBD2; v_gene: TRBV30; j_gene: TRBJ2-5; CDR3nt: TGTGCCTGGAGTGAGGTTGGCGGGGGGGCAGAGACCCAGTACTTC; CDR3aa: CAWSEVGGGAETQYF